Presented here are 6 T cell receptor beta chains from one specimen sequenced in a study of blood T cell repertoires in COVID-19. Sequenced by immunoSEQ multiplex PCR; TCRdb stores in-frame clones only, minus some. The sample records hundreds of thousands of clones, approximately 90% being singletons. The sample comprised peripheral blood. Every receptor here comes from a young woman with acute or convalescent COVID-19.

This chain joins TRBV7-3 and TRBJ2-2, with TRBD1 matching over 7 bases. With V trimmed by 5 bases and J by 2 bases, 8 bases remained unmatched. This CDR3 comprises 16 residues. Looked up from germline, CDR1 is SGHTA and CDR2 is FQGTGA. CDR3 bases: TGTGCCAGCAGCCTGAAGACAGGGTCTAACACCGGGGAGCTGTTTTTT. This codes for CASSLKTGSNTGELFF.

This rearrangement joins TRBV18 to TRBJ1-6; TRBD1 aligns across 11 bases. Per the germline V gene, CDR1 is KGHSH and CDR2 is LQKENI. Losses at the gene ends were 3 bases for V and 7 bases for J; bases not matched to a gene: 2. The CDR3 length is 15 residues. The CDR3 sequence is CASSPGTGGNSPLHF. Written as DNA, the CDR3 is TGTGCCAGCTCACCTGGGACAGGGGGAAATTCACCCCTCCACTTT.

CDR3 sequence reads: CASSQDRGRGTGELFF. Written as DNA, the CDR3 is TGCGCCAGCAGCCAAGATCGGGGGAGGGGCACCGGGGAGCTGTTTTTT. The chain combines TRBV4-1 with TRBJ2-2; 7 positions agree with TRBD2. Germline loops: CDR1 MGHRA, CDR2 YSYEKL. This CDR3 has 16 residues. J gave up 4 bases and V 0 bases, and 5 bases lay outside the gene matches.

The V call is TRBV18, the J call TRBJ1-2; D remains ambiguous. Germline V gene data show CDR1 as KGHSH and CDR2 as LQKENI. The V end lost 6 bases, the J end lost 0 bases, and 8 bases lay between the germline ends. There are 13 residues in the CDR3. CDR3 sequence: CASSLSANYGYTF. CDR3 sequence (DNA): TGTGCCAGCTCTTTGTCGGCTAACTATGGCTACACCTTC.

The rearrangement links TRBV4-1 to TRBJ1-1, with a tentative D call TRBD1 (6 bases). The CDR3 has 12 residues. Germline loops: CDR1 MGHRA, CDR2 YSYEKL. V lost 3 bases to trimming and J lost 8 bases, with 10 bases between them. This CDR3 is CASSHLTGEAFF. The CDR3 DNA follows: TGCGCCAGCAGCCACCTAACAGGGGAAGCTTTCTTT.

The chain carries TRBV12-2 and TRBJ1-1; the table's D call TRBD1 went unverified against the DNA. TRBV12-2 is marked as a pseudogene. There are 16 residues in the CDR3. Written as DNA, the CDR3 is TGTGCAAGTCGCTTAGCGCTTGAGCAGGCGAACACTGAAGCTTTCTTT. Translated: CASRLALEQANTEAFF.